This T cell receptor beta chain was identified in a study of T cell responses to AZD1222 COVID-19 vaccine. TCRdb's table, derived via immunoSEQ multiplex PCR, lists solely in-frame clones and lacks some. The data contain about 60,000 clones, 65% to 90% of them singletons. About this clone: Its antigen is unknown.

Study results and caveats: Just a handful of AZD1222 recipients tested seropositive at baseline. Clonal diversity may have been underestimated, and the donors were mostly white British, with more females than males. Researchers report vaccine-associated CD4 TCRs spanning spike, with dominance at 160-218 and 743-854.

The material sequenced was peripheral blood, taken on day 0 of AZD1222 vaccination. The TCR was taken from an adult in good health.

In DNA form, the CDR3 reads TGTGCCAGCAGCTTCCTCCGGGAGAATGAGCAGTTCTTC. Its protein product is CASSFLRENEQFF. V is TRBV7-8 and J is TRBJ2-1, with D possibly being TRBD2 (6 bases). CDR1 SGHVS and CDR2 FQNEAQ come from the germline V gene. With 3 bases removed from V and 7 bases from J, the gap between germline ends came to 10 bases. CDR3 length: 13 amino acids.